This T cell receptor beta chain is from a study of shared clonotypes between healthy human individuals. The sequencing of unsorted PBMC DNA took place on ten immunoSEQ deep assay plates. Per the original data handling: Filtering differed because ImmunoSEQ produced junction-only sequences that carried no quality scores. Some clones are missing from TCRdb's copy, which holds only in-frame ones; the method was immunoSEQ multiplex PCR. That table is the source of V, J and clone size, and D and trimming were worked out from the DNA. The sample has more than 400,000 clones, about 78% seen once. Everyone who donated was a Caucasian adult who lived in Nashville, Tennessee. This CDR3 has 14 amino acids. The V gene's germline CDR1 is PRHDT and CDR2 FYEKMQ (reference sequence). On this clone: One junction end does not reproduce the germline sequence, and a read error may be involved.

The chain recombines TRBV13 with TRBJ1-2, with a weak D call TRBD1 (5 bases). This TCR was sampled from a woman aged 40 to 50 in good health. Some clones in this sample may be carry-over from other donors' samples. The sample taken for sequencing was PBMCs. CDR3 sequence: CVSTREPGDSGYTF. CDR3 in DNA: TGTGTCAGCACCCGGGAGCCTGGGGACTCTGGCTACACCTTC.